The 20 T cell receptor beta chains given below trace back to one sample, sequenced in a study of cytomegalovirus exposure and HLA in healthy donors. PCR amplification relied on 60 Vbeta primers (plus 13 Jbeta primers). Sequencing used immunoSEQ multiplex PCR; TCRdb keeps in-frame clones, though not all of them. The profile shows just over 150,000 clones, about 85% of them singletons. Material for sequencing was PBMCs. The receptor set was obtained from a man between 18 and 35 years old in good health and CMV-seronegative.

The V call is TRBV6-5, the J call TRBJ2-2; maybe TRBD1 (6 bases). V was clipped by 5 bases and J by 6 bases, with 16 bases between them. The CDR3 is 15 residues long. CDR1 is MNHEY and CDR2 is SVGAGI in the germline V gene. CDR3 sequence: CASSTETGPSGELFF. In DNA, the CDR3 is TGTGCCAGCAGTACGGAGACAGGCCCCTCCGGGGAGCTGTTTTTT.

This chain joins TRBV11-1 and TRBJ2-5, with D perhaps matching TRBD2 (6 bases). Germline CDR1 and CDR2: SGHAT and FQDESV (reference sequence). The CDR3 runs 18 residues. V was trimmed by 1 base and J by 5 bases, leaving 23 bases between them. CDR3 coding DNA: TGTGCCAGCAGCTTAGTTCCTCCCCCGGGACTCCGGGTGGAGACCCAGTACTTC. Protein: CASSLVPPPGLRVETQYF.

DNA of the CDR3: TGTGCCAGCGGGGCGAGCCAGGGGGCTCCATCATCCTACGAGCAGTACTTC. Translated: CASGASQGAPSSYEQYF. The J gene is TRBJ2-7, the V gene TRBV2; 8 positions match TRBD1. J was trimmed by 1 base and V by 8 bases; bases with no gene match: 16. The CDR3 spans 17 residues. Germline lookup yields CDR1 SNHLY and CDR2 FYNNEI.

V is TRBV5-1 and J is TRBJ1-3, with TRBD1 matching 7 bases. Germline V gene lookup returns CDR1 SGHRS and CDR2 YFSETQ. The trim removed 6 bases at V and 2 bases at J, leaving 8 bases unmatched. The length of the CDR3 is 15 residues. As DNA, the CDR3 is TGCGCCAGCACCCGGGACAGAAAAACTGGAAACACCATATATTTT. Translation: CASTRDRKTGNTIYF.

The chain employs TRBV19 and TRBJ1-4; 7 positions agree with TRBD1. This CDR3 has 15 residues. CDR1 LNHDA and CDR2 SQIVND come from the germline V gene (reference sequence). V shed 7 bases and J 4 bases; nucleotides not matched to a gene: 9. As DNA, the CDR3 is TGTGCCAGTAAGGTCCGGGGACAGCTTAATGAAAAACTGTTTTTT. Encoded protein: CASKVRGQLNEKLFF.

This clone was seen more than once but under ten times. The rearrangement links TRBV9 to TRBJ1-1, with a weak D call TRBD1 (5 bases). Deletions cut 0 bases from V and 8 bases from J, with 17 bases between. The CDR3 spans 15 residues. Germline CDR1 and CDR2: SGDLS and YYNGEE. CDR3 in DNA: TGTGCCAGCAGCGTAGGGGCCGAACAGGTAATGGAAGCTTTCTTT. Its protein is CASSVGAEQVMEAFF. Variable domain in full (rest from reference TRBV9 and TRBJ1-1): DSGVTQTPKHLITATGQRVTLRCSPRSGDLSVYWYQQSLDQGLQFLIQYYNGEERAKGNILERFSAQQFPDLHSELNLSSLELGDSALYFCASSVGAEQVMEAFFGQGTRLTVV.

A few counts support this clone. The CDR3 spells CASRQALYEQYF. For the CDR3, the DNA is TGTGCCAGCAGACAGGCACTCTACGAGCAGTACTTC. The V and J genes are TRBV6-6 and TRBJ2-7, with D possibly matching TRBD1 (5 bases). The germline gives CDR1 MNHNY, CDR2 SVGAGI (reference sequence). The V end was cut by 6 bases, the J end by 3 bases, with 9 bases between. This CDR3 has 12 amino acids.

The V and J genes are TRBV5-6 and TRBJ1-1; the D gene is possibly TRBD1 (6 bases). V was pared by 3 bases and J by 11 bases, with 17 bases between. Per germline, CDR1 SGHDT and CDR2 YYEEEE. The CDR3 is 13 amino acids. The CDR3 region is CASSSRTVGAAFF. Here the CDR3 DNA reads TGTGCCAGCAGCTCCCGGACAGTTGGGGCTGCTTTCTTT. The full variable domain, its missing parts supplied by reference TRBV5-6 and TRBJ1-1, is DAGVTQSPTHLIKTRGQQVTLRCSPKSGHDTVSWYQQALGQGPQFIFQYYEEEERQRGNFPDRFSGHQFPNYSSELNVNALLLGDSALYLCASSSRTVGAAFFGQGTRLTVV.

CDR3 in amino acids: CASSARGNRVALGSTDTQYF. In DNA, the CDR3 is TGTGCCAGCAGCGCCAGAGGGAACAGGGTGGCCTTAGGGAGCACAGATACGCAGTATTTT. The chain couples TRBV9 to TRBJ2-3, with D maybe TRBD1 (6 bases). Germline loops: CDR1 SGDLS, CDR2 YYNGEE. CDR3 length: 20 residues. Trimming stripped 3 bases from V and 0 bases from J, with 26 bases between. Full variable domain (missing parts from reference TRBV9 and TRBJ2-3): DSGVTQTPKHLITATGQRVTLRCSPRSGDLSVYWYQQSLDQGLQFLIQYYNGEERAKGNILERFSAQQFPDLHSELNLSSLELGDSALYFCASSARGNRVALGSTDTQYFGPGTRLTVL.

The rearrangement links TRBV4-2 to TRBJ1-5; possibly TRBD1 for D (6 bases). Germline values: CDR1 LGHNA, CDR2 YNFKEQ. This CDR3 spans 17 amino acids. V was pared by 5 bases and J by 5 bases, with 22 bases between. The CDR3 sequence is CASSFSKGQRIHQPQHF. The CDR3 DNA reads TGTGCCAGCAGCTTCTCGAAGGGACAAAGAATCCATCAGCCCCAGCATTTT.

The J gene is TRBJ2-5, the V gene TRBV19, with D possibly TRBD1 on 5 matching bases. CDR1 LNHDA and CDR2 SQIVND come from the germline V gene (reference sequence). The length of the CDR3 is 14 residues. V lost 5 bases and J lost 1, with 11 bases in between. CDR3 region: CASSSGRLQETQYF. The CDR3 DNA is TGTGCCAGTAGTTCAGGGCGACTCCAAGAGACCCAGTACTTC.

The chain carries TRBV5-1 and TRBJ2-2; 9 bases agree with TRBD2. With V trimmed by 4 bases and J by 0 bases, 7 bases remained unmatched. The CDR3 has 17 amino acids. Germline-derived CDR1 and CDR2 are SGHRS and YFSETQ. In DNA, the CDR3 is TGCGCCAGCAGCATCGGGGGCGGGAGGGCGAACACCGGGGAGCTGTTTTTT. Protein sequence: CASSIGGGRANTGELFF.

The rearrangement uses TRBV5-6 and TRBJ1-2; a weak D match, TRBD1 (6 bases). Trimming pared 0 bases from V and 7 bases from J, leaving 16 bases between. Germline loops: CDR1 SGHDT, CDR2 YYEEEE. The CDR3 runs to 15 residues. CDR3 loop: CASSLGTTGRFGYTF. In DNA form, the CDR3 reads TGTGCCAGCAGCTTGGGGACCACAGGGAGATTTGGCTACACCTTC.

The genes are TRBV19 and TRBJ2-7; 9 bases match TRBD1. V gave up 9 bases and J gave up 2 bases; unmatched junction bases: 5. The CDR3 is made up of 13 amino acids. Germline values: CDR1 LNHDA, CDR2 SQIVND (reference sequence). The CDR3 DNA is TGTGCCAGCTCTAGACAGGGGGCCTACGAGCAGTACTTC. As protein: CASSRQGAYEQYF.

This clone is a singleton in its sample. This chain uses TRBV7-9 with TRBJ1-1; possibly TRBD1 for D (5 bases). Germline V lookup: CDR1 SEHNR, CDR2 FQNEAQ (reference sequence). This CDR3 is built from 12 residues. With 5 bases removed from V and 5 bases from J, the gap between germline ends came to 9 bases. The CDR3, as DNA: TGTGCCAGCAGCCCCAGGGATACTGAAGCTTTCTTT. This translates into CASSPRDTEAFF.

Worth noting for this clone: Other nucleotide sequences in the sample specify the same CDR3. The V call is TRBV9, the J call TRBJ1-3, with 8 bases that match TRBD1. The CDR3 runs 16 residues. CDR1 and CDR2 (germline): SGDLS, YYNGEE. J lost 4 bases, V lost 0 bases, and 6 bases had no gene match. CDR3 nucleotides: TGTGCCAGCAGCGTAGGGCAGGGGGCGCGAGGAAACACCATATATTTT. The encoded protein is CASSVGQGARGNTIYF.

The chain has TRBV28 and TRBJ2-2; D might be TRBD1 (6 bases). CDR1 MDHEN and CDR2 SYDVKM come from the germline V gene. The length of the CDR3 is 15 residues. The V gene lost 8 bases and the J gene lost 6 bases, with 19 bases spanning the gap. The CDR3 bases are TGTGCCAGCGGATGGGGGCTAGCCGAACCCGGGGAGCTGTTTTTT. It specifies CASGWGLAEPGELFF.

The chain carries TRBV5-1 and TRBJ2-1, with D unclear. Germline V lookup: CDR1 SGHRS, CDR2 YFSETQ. V lost 0 bases and J lost 0, with 10 bases in between. This CDR3 comprises 16 residues. The CDR3 spells CASSLELASSYNEQFF. CDR3 bases: TGCGCCAGCAGCTTGGAGTTAGCAAGCTCCTACAATGAGCAGTTCTTC.

This clone was counted between two and nine times. The chain links TRBV7-3 to TRBJ2-3, with 9 bases that match TRBD1. The CDR3 is 14 residues long. J lost 6 bases, V lost 4 bases, and 5 bases had no gene match. CDR1 is SGHTA, CDR2 FQGTGA, per germline. The CDR3 reads CASSSGQGRDTQYF. CDR3 nucleotide sequence: TGTGCCAGCAGCTCCGGACAGGGGCGGGATACGCAGTATTTT.

This clone was recorded only once. The chain combines TRBV7-3 with TRBJ2-5, with 11 bases matching TRBD2. The CDR3 runs to 15 residues. Trimming at V came to 2 bases and at J to 4 bases, leaving 3 bases not matched to a gene. Germline lookup yields CDR1 SGHTA and CDR2 FQGTGA. CDR3 amino acids: CASSLLAGGRETQYF. In DNA form, the CDR3 reads TGTGCCAGCAGCTTACTAGCGGGGGGCCGAGAGACCCAGTACTTC.